The sequence of this T cell receptor beta chain was determined in a study of blood T cell repertoires in COVID-19. In the study overall: From T cells, B-cell-depleted T cells, or PBMCs came the material, which was cDNA or gDNA.

Sequenced by immunoSEQ multiplex PCR; TCRdb stores in-frame clones only, minus some. The top ten hold 5% to 6.5% of the sample, which has around 250,000 clones, approximately 85% seen once. Trimming shortened V by 6 bases and J by 1 base, and 15 bases separated the two germline ends. This CDR3 has 15 amino acids. In germline, CDR1 is MNHEY, CDR2 SVGAGI. Sequenced input: peripheral blood. This sequence joins TRBV6-5 and TRBJ1-1; weak D call: TRBD1 (6 bases). The sequence came from a man aged 45-60 years with active or convalescent COVID-19. For the CDR3, the DNA is TGTGCCAGCAGCCCAGGGGTCGCACCGAACACTGAAGCTTTCTTT. This encodes CASSPGVAPNTEAFF.